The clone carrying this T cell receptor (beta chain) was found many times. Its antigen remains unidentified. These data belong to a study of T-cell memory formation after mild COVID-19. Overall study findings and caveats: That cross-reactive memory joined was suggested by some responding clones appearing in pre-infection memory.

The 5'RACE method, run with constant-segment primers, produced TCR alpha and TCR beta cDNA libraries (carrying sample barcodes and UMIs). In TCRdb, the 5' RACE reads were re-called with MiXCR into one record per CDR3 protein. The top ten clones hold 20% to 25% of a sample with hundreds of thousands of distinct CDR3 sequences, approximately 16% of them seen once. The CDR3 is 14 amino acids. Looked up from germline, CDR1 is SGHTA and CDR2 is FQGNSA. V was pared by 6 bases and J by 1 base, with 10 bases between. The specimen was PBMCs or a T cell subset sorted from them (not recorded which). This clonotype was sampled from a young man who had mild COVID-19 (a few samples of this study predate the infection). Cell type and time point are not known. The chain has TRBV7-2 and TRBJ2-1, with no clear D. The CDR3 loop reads CASRSASSYNEQFF. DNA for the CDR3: TGTGCCAGCAGGAGTGCGTCGTCCTACAATGAGCAGTTCTTC.